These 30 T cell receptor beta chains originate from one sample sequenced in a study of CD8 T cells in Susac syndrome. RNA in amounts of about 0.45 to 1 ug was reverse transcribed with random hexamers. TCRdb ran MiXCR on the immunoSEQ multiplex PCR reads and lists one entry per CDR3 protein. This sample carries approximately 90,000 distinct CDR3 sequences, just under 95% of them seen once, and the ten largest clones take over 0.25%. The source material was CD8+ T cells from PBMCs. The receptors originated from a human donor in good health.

The CDR3 is CASSSASKTYEQYF. CDR3 bases: TGCGCCAGCAGCTCCGCATCCAAGACCTACGAGCAGTACTTC. The V and J genes are TRBV5-1 and TRBJ2-7; D gene uncertain. This CDR3 is 14 amino acids long. Germline CDR1 reads SGHRS; CDR2 reads YFSETQ. The V gene lost 3 bases and the J gene lost 2 bases, with 12 bases spanning the gap.

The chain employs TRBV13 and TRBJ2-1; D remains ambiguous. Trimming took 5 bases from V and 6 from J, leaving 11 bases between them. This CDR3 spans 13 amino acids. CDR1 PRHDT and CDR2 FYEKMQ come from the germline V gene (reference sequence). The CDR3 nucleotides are TGTGCCAGCAGCGTGGGCCTGGGCAATGAGCAGTTCTTC. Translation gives CASSVGLGNEQFF.

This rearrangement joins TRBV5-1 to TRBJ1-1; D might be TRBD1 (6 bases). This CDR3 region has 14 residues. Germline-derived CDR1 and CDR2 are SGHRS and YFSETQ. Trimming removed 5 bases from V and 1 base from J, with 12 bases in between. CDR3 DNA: TGCGCCAGCAGTCTAAGACAGGAGAACACTGAAGCTTTCTTT. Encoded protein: CASSLRQENTEAFF.

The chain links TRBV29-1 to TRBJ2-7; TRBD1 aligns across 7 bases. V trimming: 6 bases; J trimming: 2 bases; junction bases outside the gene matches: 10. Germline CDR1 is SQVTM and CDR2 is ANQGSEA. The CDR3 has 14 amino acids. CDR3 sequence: CSVPGGSDPYEQYF. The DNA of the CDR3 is TGCAGCGTGCCAGGGGGTTCTGACCCCTACGAGCAGTACTTC.

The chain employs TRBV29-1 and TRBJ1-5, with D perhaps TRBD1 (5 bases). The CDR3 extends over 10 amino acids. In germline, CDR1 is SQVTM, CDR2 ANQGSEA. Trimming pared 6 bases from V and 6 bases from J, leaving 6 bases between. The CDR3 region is CSVQGQPQHF. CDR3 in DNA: TGCAGCGTCCAGGGTCAGCCCCAGCATTTT.

CDR3 in DNA: TGCGCCAGCAGCTTGGTTGGGGAGAGGGTCACAGATACGCAGTATTTT. Protein: CASSLVGERVTDTQYF. The chain uses TRBV5-1 and TRBJ2-3, with D perhaps matching TRBD2 (5 bases). This CDR3 contains 16 residues. V was shortened by 0 bases and J by 2 bases, with 13 bases between the two germline ends. Germline-derived CDR1 and CDR2 are SGHRS and YFSETQ.

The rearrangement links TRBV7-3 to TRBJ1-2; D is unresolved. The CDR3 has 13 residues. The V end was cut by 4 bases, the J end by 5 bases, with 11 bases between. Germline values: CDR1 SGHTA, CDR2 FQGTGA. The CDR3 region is CASSSGFDYGYTF. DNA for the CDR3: TGTGCCAGCAGCTCGGGCTTCGATTATGGCTACACCTTC. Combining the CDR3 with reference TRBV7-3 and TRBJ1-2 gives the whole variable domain GAGVSQTPSNKVTEKGKYVELRCDPISGHTALYWYRQSLGQGPEFLIYFQGTGAADDSGLPNDRFFAVRPEGSVSTLKIQRTERGDSAVYLCASSSGFDYGYTFGSGTRLTVV.

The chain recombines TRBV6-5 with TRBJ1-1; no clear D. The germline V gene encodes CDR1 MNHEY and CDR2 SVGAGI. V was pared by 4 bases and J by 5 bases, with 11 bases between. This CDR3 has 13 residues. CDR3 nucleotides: TGTGCCAGCAGTTCGGGCCCGGGGACTGAAGCTTTCTTT. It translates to CASSSGPGTEAFF.

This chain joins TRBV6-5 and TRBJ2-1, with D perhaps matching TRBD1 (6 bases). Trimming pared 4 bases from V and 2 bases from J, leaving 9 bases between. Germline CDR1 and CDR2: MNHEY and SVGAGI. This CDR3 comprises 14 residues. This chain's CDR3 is CASSLGATYNEQFF. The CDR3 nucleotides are TGTGCCAGCAGTTTGGGGGCCACCTACAATGAGCAGTTCTTC.

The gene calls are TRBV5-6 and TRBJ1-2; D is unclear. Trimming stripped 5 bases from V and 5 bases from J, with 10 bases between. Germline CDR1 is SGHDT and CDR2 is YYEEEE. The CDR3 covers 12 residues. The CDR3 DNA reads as TGTGCCAGCAGGTTCCAGGTTTATGGCTACACCTTC. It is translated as CASRFQVYGYTF.

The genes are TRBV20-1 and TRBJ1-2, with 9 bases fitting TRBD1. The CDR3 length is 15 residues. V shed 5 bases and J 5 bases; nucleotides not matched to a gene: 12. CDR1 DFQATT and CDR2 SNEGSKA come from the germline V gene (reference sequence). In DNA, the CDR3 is TGCAGTGCTTGGGACAGGGTACAGATTCCGTATGGCTACACCTTC. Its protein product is CSAWDRVQIPYGYTF.

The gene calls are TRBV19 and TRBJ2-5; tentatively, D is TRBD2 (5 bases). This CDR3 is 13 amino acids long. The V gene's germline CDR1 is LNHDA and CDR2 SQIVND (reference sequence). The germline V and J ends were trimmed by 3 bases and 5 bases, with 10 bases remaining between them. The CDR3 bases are TGTGCCAGTAGTATTGGGAGTTGGGAGACCCAGTACTTC. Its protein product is CASSIGSWETQYF.

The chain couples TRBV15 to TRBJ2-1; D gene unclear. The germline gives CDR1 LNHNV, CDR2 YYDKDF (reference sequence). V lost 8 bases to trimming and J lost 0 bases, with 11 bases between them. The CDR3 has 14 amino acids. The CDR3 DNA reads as TGTGCCACCTCTTGGGCTAGCTCCTACAATGAGCAGTTCTTC. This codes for CATSWASSYNEQFF.

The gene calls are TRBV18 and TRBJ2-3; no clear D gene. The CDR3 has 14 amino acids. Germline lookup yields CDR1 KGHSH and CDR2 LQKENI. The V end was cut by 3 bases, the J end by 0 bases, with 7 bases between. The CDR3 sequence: CASSPPGSTDTQYF. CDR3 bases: TGTGCCAGCTCACCCCCAGGCAGCACAGATACGCAGTATTTT. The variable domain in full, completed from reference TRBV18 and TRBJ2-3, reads NAGVMQNPRHLVRRRGQEARLRCSPMKGHSHVYWYRQLPEEGLKFMVYLQKENIIDESGMPKERFSAEFPKEGPSILRIQQVVRGDSAAYFCASSPPGSTDTQYFGPGTRLTVL.

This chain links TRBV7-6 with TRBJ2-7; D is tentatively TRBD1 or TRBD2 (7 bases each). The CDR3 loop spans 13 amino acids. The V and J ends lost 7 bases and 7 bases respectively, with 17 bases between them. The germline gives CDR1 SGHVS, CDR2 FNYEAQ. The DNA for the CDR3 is TGTGCCAGCAAGCCAGGGGGGGCTCAAGAGCAGTACTTC. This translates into CASKPGGAQEQYF.

The CDR3: CASSQVTGRREKLFF. The CDR3 DNA reads TGTGCCAGCAGCCAAGTGACAGGGCGGCGTGAAAAACTGTTTTTT. The chain has TRBV14 and TRBJ1-4; 7 bases line up with TRBD1. The CDR3 runs 15 residues. The J segment lost 7 bases and the V segment lost 1 base, leaving 6 bases of the junction unmatched. Germline lookup yields CDR1 SGHDN and CDR2 FVKESK.

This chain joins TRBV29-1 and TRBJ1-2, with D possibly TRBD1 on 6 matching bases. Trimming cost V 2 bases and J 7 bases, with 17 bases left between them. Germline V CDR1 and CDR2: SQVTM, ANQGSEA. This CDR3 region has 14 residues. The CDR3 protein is CSVESFGTSSGYTF. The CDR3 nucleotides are TGCAGCGTTGAATCCTTTGGGACATCGAGTGGCTACACCTTC.

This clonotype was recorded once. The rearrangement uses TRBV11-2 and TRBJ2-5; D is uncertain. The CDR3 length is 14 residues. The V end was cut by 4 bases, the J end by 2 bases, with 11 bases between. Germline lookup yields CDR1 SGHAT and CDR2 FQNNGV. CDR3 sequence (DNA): TGTGCCAGCAGCTCCCCCGACGGACAAGAGACCCAGTACTTC. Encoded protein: CASSSPDGQETQYF.

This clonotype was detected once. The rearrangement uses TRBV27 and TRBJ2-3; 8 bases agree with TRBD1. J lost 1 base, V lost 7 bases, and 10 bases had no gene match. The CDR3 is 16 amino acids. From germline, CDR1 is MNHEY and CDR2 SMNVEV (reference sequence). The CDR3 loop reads CASTTGWGQGTDTQYF. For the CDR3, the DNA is TGTGCCAGCACCACCGGTTGGGGACAGGGCACAGATACGCAGTATTTT.

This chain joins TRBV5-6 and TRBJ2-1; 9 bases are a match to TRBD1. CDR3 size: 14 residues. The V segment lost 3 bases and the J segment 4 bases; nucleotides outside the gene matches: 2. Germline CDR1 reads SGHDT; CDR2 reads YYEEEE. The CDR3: CASSYGTGYNEQFF. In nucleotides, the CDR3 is TGTGCCAGCAGCTACGGGACAGGGTACAATGAGCAGTTCTTC.

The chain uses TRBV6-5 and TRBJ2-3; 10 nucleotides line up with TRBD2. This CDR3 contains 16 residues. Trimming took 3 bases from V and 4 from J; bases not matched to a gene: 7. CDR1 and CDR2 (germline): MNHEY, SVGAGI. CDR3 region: CASSYFPSGGADTQYF. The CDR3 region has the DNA TGTGCCAGCAGTTATTTCCCCAGCGGGGGGGCAGATACGCAGTATTTT.

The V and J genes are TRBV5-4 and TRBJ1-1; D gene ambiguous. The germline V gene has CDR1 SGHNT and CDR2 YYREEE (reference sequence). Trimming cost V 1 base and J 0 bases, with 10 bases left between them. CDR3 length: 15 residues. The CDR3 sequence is CASSLSGGVNTEAFF. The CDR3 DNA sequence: TGTGCCAGCAGCTTGTCCGGTGGAGTGAACACTGAAGCTTTCTTT. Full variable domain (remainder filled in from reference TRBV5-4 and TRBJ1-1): ETGVTQSPTHLIKTRGQQVTLRCSSQSGHNTVSWYQQALGQGPQFIFQYYREEENGRGNFPPRFSGLQFPNYSSELNVNALELDDSALYLCASSLSGGVNTEAFFGQGTRLTVV.

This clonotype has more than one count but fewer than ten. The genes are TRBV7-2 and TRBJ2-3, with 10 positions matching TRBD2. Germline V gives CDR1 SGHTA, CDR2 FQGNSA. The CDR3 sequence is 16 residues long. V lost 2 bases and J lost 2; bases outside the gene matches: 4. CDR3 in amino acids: CASSLSSGGDTDTQYF. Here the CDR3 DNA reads TGTGCCAGCAGCTTAAGCAGCGGGGGGGACACAGATACGCAGTATTTT.

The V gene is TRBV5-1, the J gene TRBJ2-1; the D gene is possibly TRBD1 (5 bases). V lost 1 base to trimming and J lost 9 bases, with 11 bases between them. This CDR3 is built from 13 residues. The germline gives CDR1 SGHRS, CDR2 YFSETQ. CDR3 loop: CASSLLGDGEQFF. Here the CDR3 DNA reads TGCGCCAGCAGCTTGCTAGGGGATGGTGAGCAGTTCTTC.

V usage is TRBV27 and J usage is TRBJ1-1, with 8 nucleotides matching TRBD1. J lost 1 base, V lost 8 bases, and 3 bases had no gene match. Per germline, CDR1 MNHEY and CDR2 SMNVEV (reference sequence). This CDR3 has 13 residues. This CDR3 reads CASGQGPNTEAFF. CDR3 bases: TGTGCCAGCGGACAGGGACCGAACACTGAAGCTTTCTTT.

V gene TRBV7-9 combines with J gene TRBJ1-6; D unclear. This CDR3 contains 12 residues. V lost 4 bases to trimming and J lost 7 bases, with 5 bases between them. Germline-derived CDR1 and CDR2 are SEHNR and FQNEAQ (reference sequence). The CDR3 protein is CASSYENSPLHF. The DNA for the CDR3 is TGTGCCAGCAGCTATGAGAATTCACCCCTCCACTTT.

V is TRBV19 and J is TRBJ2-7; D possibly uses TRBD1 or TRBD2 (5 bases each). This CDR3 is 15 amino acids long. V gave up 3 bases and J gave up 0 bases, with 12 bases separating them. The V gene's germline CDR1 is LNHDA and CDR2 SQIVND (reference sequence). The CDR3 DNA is TGTGCCAGTAGTATTGCCGGGGCGAGCTCCTACGAGCAGTACTTC. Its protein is CASSIAGASSYEQYF.

CDR3 amino acids: CASSQRQEGTGELFF. Here the CDR3 DNA reads TGCGCCAGCAGCCAGCGGCAGGAGGGCACCGGGGAGCTGTTTTTT. The chain uses TRBV4-1 and TRBJ2-2; weak D call: TRBD2 (6 bases). V lost 3 bases, J lost 4 bases, and 12 bases lay in between. This CDR3 is 15 amino acids long. Germline CDR1 is MGHRA and CDR2 is YSYEKL.

DNA of the CDR3: TGTGCCAGCAGTTTAATGGACAGGGGTCCAGATACGCAGTATTTT. Residues: CASSLMDRGPDTQYF. The chain couples TRBV27 to TRBJ2-3, with 9 bases that match TRBD1. V trimming: 2 bases; J trimming: 4 bases; junction bases outside the gene matches: 4. Germline CDR1 is MNHEY and CDR2 is SMNVEV (reference sequence). This CDR3 spans 15 amino acids.

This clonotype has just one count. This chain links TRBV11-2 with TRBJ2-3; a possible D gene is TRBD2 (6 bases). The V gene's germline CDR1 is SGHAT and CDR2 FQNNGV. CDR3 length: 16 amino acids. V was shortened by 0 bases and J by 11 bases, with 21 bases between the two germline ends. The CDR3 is CASSLDTSRTPGRQYF. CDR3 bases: TGTGCCAGCAGCTTAGATACTTCTCGGACTCCCGGGAGGCAGTATTTT.